What follows is one T cell receptor beta chain and its context. The antigen remains undetermined. Clones were read by immunoSEQ multiplex PCR, and TCRdb kept only the in-frame ones, dropping some. The table lists roughly 1,000,000 clones, around 78% of them singletons. This specimen comes from a study of shared clonotypes between healthy human individuals. Overall study findings and caveats: Sequencing depth was predicted to influence how clonotypes are shared among donors.

The CDR3 totals 15 residues. The germline CDR1 and CDR2 sequences are SGHRS and YFSETQ. The V end lost 4 bases, the J end lost 2 bases, and 14 bases lay between the germline ends. The sequencing input was memory CD4+ T cells from PBMCs. Subset reported: CD45RA-negative fraction. The chain recombines TRBV5-1 with TRBJ2-3; maybe TRBD2 (6 bases). This TCR was recovered from a man aged 18 to 30 in good health. Some clones in this sample may be carry-over from other donors' samples. The DNA of the CDR3 is TGCGCCAGCAGCGACTTCCGGGGACTCACAGATACGCAGTATTTT. Amino acids: CASSDFRGLTDTQYF.